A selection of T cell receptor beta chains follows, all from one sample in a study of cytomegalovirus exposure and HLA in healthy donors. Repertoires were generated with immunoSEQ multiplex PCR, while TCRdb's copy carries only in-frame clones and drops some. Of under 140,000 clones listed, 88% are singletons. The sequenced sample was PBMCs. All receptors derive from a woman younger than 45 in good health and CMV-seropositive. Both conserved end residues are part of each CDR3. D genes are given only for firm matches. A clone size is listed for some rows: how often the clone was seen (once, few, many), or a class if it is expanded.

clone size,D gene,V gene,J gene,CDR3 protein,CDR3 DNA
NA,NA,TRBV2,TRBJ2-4,CASSVSLNIQYF,TGTGCCAGCAGTGTGTCCCTAAACATTCAGTACTTC
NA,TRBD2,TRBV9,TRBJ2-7,CASSLGEGRLSEQYF,TGTGCCAGCAGCCTCGGGGAGGGTAGGCTCTCCGAGCAGTACTTC
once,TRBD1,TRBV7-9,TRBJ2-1,CASSPLGQGADEQFF,TGTGCCAGCAGCCCTCTCGGACAGGGGGCGGATGAGCAGTTCTTC
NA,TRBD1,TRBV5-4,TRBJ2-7,CASSAGQGPYEQYF,TGTGCCAGCAGCGCGGGACAGGGCCCCTACGAGCAGTACTTC
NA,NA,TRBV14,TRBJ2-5,CASSPQGIQETQYF,TGTGCCAGCAGCCCTCAGGGGATCCAAGAGACCCAGTACTTC
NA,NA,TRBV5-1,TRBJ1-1,CASSILPQDTEAFF,TGCGCCAGCAGCATACTGCCTCAAGACACTGAAGCTTTCTTT
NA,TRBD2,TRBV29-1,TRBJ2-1,CSVGLLAGYDEQFF,TGCAGCGTTGGATTACTAGCGGGATACGATGAGCAGTTCTTC
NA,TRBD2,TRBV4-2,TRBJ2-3,CASSPESGGAGEDTQYF,TGTGCCAGCAGCCCAGAAAGCGGGGGGGCCGGGGAAGATACGCAGTATTTT
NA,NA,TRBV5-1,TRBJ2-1,CASSQDSSSYNEQFF,TGCGCCAGCAGCCAGGACTCCTCAAGCTACAATGAGCAGTTCTTC
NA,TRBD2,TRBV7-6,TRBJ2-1,CASSTRFGRTGYNEQFF,TGTGCCAGCAGCACTCGATTCGGGAGGACGGGGTACAATGAGCAGTTCTTC
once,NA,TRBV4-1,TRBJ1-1,CASSRREGDTEAFF,TGCGCCAGCAGCCGGAGGGAGGGGGACACTGAAGCTTTCTTT
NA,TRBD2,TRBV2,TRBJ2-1,CASSENGLAGGNVQFF,TGTGCCAGCAGTGAGAATGGGCTAGCGGGGGGCAATGTGCAGTTCTTC
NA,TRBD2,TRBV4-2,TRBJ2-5,CASSRRLAEETQYF,TGTGCCAGCAGTCGGCGACTAGCGGAAGAGACCCAGTACTTC
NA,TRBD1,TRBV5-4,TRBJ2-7,CASSPRPGQGPLGYEQYF,TGTGCCAGCAGCCCCCGACCGGGACAGGGACCTTTGGGCTACGAGCAGTACTTC
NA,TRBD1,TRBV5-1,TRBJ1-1,CASSLRGQGATEAFF,TGCGCCAGCAGCTTGAGGGGACAGGGGGCCACTGAAGCTTTCTTT
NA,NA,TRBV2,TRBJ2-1,CASIKGSFSYNEQFF,TGTGCCAGCATTAAGGGGTCCTTCTCCTACAATGAGCAGTTCTTC
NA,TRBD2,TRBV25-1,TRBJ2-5,CASSESPLLAGYQETQYF,TGTGCCAGCAGTGAATCCCCCTTACTAGCGGGGTACCAAGAGACCCAGTACTTC
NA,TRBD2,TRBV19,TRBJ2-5,CASSRGGGKETQYF,TGTGCCAGTAGTCGGGGGGGCGGCAAGGAGACCCAGTACTTC
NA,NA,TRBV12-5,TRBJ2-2,CASGLVRSFGTGELFF,TGTGCTAGTGGTTTGGTAAGGAGCTTCGGCACCGGGGAGCTGTTTTTT
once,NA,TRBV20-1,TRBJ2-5,CSAHYQETQYF,TGCAGTGCTCACTACCAAGAGACCCAGTACTTC
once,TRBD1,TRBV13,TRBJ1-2,CASSLYTTGGHGYTF,TGTGCCAGCAGCTTATATACGACAGGGGGCCATGGCTACACCTTC
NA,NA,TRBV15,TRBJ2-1,CATSRDVLYEQFF,TGTGCCACCAGCAGAGATGTTCTGTATGAGCAGTTCTTC
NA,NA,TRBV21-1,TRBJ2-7,CASRTDRYYEQYF,TGTGCCAGCCGAACTGACAGGTACTACGAGCAGTACTTC
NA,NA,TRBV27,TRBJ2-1,CASSLSVTPGGNEQFF,TGTGCCAGCAGTTTATCCGTCACTCCTGGAGGAAATGAGCAGTTCTTC
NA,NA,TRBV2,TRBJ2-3,CASTGQGQDTQYF,TGTGCCAGCACCGGGCAGGGACAAGATACGCAGTATTTT
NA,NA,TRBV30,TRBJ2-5,CACTLGGGETQYF,TGTGCCTGTACCCTAGGGGGTGGAGAGACCCAGTACTTC
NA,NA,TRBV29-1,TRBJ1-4,CSVGGGLNEKLFF,TGCAGCGTTGGGGGGGGTCTTAATGAAAAACTGTTTTTT
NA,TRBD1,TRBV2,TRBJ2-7,CASNRGSSYEQYF,TGTGCCAGCAACAGGGGGAGCTCCTACGAGCAGTACTTC
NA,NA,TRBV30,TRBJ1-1,CAWSWGRGIAEAFF,TGTGCCTGGAGTTGGGGCAGGGGAATTGCTGAAGCTTTCTTT
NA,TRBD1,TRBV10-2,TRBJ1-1,CASRTGQGAFNTEAFF,TGCGCCAGCAGAACGGGACAGGGGGCGTTTAACACTGAAGCTTTCTTT
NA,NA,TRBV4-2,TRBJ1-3,CASSRIMGSSGNTIYF,TGTGCCAGCAGCCGGATCATGGGGAGCTCTGGAAACACCATATATTTT
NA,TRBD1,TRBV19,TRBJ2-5,CAGPGTGGQETQYF,TGTGCCGGACCCGGGACAGGGGGACAAGAGACCCAGTACTTC
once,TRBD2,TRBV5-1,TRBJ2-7,CASSYTGGSYEQYF,TGCGCCAGCAGTTACACTGGCGGGAGTTACGAGCAGTACTTC